Below, 17 T cell receptor beta chains from the same sample are listed, as sequenced in a study of cytomegalovirus exposure and HLA in healthy donors. PCR used 60 Vbeta primers and 13 Jbeta primers. Here immunoSEQ multiplex PCR was the method, and the copy in TCRdb shows in-frame clones only, minus some. The sample includes some 63,000 clones, about 80% of them seen just once. The sequenced sample was PBMCs. These receptors came from a woman aged 40 to 50 in good health and CMV-seronegative.

This clone was recorded a few times. The gene calls are TRBV18 and TRBJ2-2, with D perhaps matching TRBD2 (6 bases). From germline, CDR1 is KGHSH and CDR2 LQKENI. V was pared by 3 bases and J by 4 bases, with 15 bases between. There are 16 residues in the CDR3. CDR3 protein: CASSPRATGSTGELFF. The CDR3 bases are TGTGCCAGCTCACCCAGGGCAACCGGGAGCACCGGGGAGCTGTTTTTT.

Here the CDR3 reads CASSLGLAGVETQYF. CDR3 coding DNA: TGTGCCAGCAGCTTAGGCCTAGCGGGAGTTGAGACCCAGTACTTC. The V gene is TRBV7-3, the J gene TRBJ2-5; TRBD2 agrees at 10 bases. This CDR3 has 15 amino acids. Germline values: CDR1 SGHTA, CDR2 FQGTGA. J was trimmed by 5 bases and V by 2 bases; bases with no gene match: 5.

The chain is built from TRBV6-5 and TRBJ1-2; weak D call: TRBD1 (5 bases). This CDR3 comprises 14 residues. Trimming took 0 bases from V and 4 from J, leaving 9 bases between them. Germline V gives CDR1 MNHEY, CDR2 SVGAGI. CDR3: CASSYSTASYGYTF. The CDR3 DNA is TGTGCCAGCAGTTACTCGACAGCCAGCTATGGCTACACCTTC.

The J gene is TRBJ1-1, the V gene TRBV5-6; possibly TRBD1 for D (6 bases). CDR1 is SGHDT and CDR2 is YYEEEE in the germline V gene. Trimming removed 1 base from V and 5 bases from J, with 9 bases in between. This CDR3 comprises 13 residues. The CDR3 bases are TGTGCCAGCAGCTTGCAGGGGCGGACTGAAGCTTTCTTT. Translating gives CASSLQGRTEAFF.

V gene TRBV10-1 combines with J gene TRBJ1-2, with D tentatively TRBD1 (5 bases). Germline V gene data show CDR1 as WNHNN and CDR2 as SYGVQD (reference sequence). V lost 6 bases, J lost 3 bases, and 14 bases lay in between. There are 14 residues in the CDR3. The CDR3 nucleotides are TGCGCCAGCAGGAGGCGGGGCACACACTATGGCTACACCTTC. Its protein is CASRRRGTHYGYTF.

The chain employs TRBV15 and TRBJ1-1; D ambiguous. Germline lookup yields CDR1 LNHNV and CDR2 YYDKDF (reference sequence). V was clipped by 1 base and J by 7 bases, with 7 bases between them. This CDR3 is 12 amino acids long. CDR3 loop: CATSRAGIEAFF. The DNA for the CDR3 is TGTGCCACCAGCAGAGCCGGGATTGAAGCTTTCTTT.

The V call is TRBV7-9, the J call TRBJ2-7; unclear D gene. There are 15 residues in the CDR3. V lost 1 base and J 3 bases, leaving 13 bases between the germline ends. Germline V CDR1 and CDR2: SEHNR, FQNEAQ (reference sequence). The CDR3 reads CASSLDVPGLYEQYF. The DNA of the CDR3 is TGTGCCAGCAGCTTAGACGTCCCAGGTCTCTACGAGCAGTACTTC.

The chain has TRBV28 and TRBJ1-5, with 7 bases fitting TRBD1. V lost 3 bases to trimming and J lost 6 bases; unmatched junction nucleotides: 14. The CDR3 has 17 residues. The germline V gene encodes CDR1 MDHEN and CDR2 SYDVKM. The CDR3 bases are TGTGCCAGCAGTTTGGCGGGGGGTACAGGGGAGGGTCAGCCCCAGCATTTT. Translated: CASSLAGGTGEGQPQHF.

The chain couples TRBV5-1 to TRBJ1-4; possible D gene TRBD1, 6 bases. The CDR3 spans 16 residues. Germline loops: CDR1 SGHRS, CDR2 YFSETQ. Trimming pared 0 bases from V and 6 bases from J, leaving 15 bases between. CDR3 nucleotide sequence: TGCGCCAGCAGCTTGGAAGCAGGGGCGCTCTATGAAAAACTGTTTTTT. Translating gives CASSLEAGALYEKLFF.

The chain uses TRBV5-1 and TRBJ2-2, with D unresolved. CDR3 length: 15 amino acids. Deletions cut 1 base from V and 1 base from J, with 8 bases between. CDR1 is SGHRS, CDR2 YFSETQ, per germline. The CDR3 is CASSLIEMNTGELFF. The CDR3 DNA is TGCGCCAGCAGCTTGATCGAGATGAACACCGGGGAGCTGTTTTTT.

This rearrangement joins TRBV2 to TRBJ2-7, with 9 bases matching TRBD2. The CDR3 consists of 14 residues. Germline V CDR1 and CDR2: SNHLY, FYNNEI. The ends lost 7 bases at V and 0 bases at J; junction bases unmatched: 4. CDR3 bases: TGTGCCAGCATCCGGACTAGCGCCTCCTACGAGCAGTACTTC. Translated: CASIRTSASYEQYF.

The chain is built from TRBV7-2 and TRBJ2-7; 7 nucleotides line up with TRBD1. The germline CDR1 and CDR2 sequences are SGHTA and FQGNSA. Losses at the gene ends were 5 bases for V and 4 bases for J; bases not matched to a gene: 5. This CDR3 region has 13 residues. The CDR3 nucleotides are TGTGCCAGCAGCCCGTGGACAGGATACGAGCAGTACTTC. It translates to CASSPWTGYEQYF.

This clone showed up just a few times. CDR3 residues: CASSLTGEGQPQHF. The DNA of the CDR3 is TGTGCCAGCAGCCTGACAGGGGAAGGGCAGCCCCAGCATTTT. The V and J genes are TRBV6-1 and TRBJ1-5; 8 nucleotides agree with TRBD1. The germline V gene encodes CDR1 MNHNS and CDR2 SASEGT. Unmatched junction bases numbered 8, after V lost 6 bases and J lost 7 bases. The CDR3 extends over 14 amino acids.

Details on this clone: The sample has other DNA sequences that encode this CDR3 too. This chain connects TRBV18 to TRBJ2-7; 10 positions match TRBD1. Germline values: CDR1 KGHSH, CDR2 LQKENI. The J segment lost 3 bases and the V segment lost 5 bases, leaving 7 bases of the junction unmatched. The CDR3 loop spans 15 amino acids. The CDR3 coding sequence is TGTGCCAGCTCATCAACCGGGACAGGGGTCTACGAGCAGTACTTC. Its translation is CASSSTGTGVYEQYF. Variable domain in full (rest from reference TRBV18 and TRBJ2-7): NAGVMQNPRHLVRRRGQEARLRCSPMKGHSHVYWYRQLPEEGLKFMVYLQKENIIDESGMPKERFSAEFPKEGPSILRIQQVVRGDSAAYFCASSSTGTGVYEQYFGPGTRLTVT.

The table lists this clone with a count of one. The chain couples TRBV21-1 to TRBJ2-7; the listed D gene, TRBD2, was not tested against the DNA. TRBV21-1 is listed as a pseudogene. The CDR3 sequence is 15 residues long. The CDR3 sequence: CASSKRRRIVRGQYF. CDR3 DNA sequence: TGTGCCAGCAGCAAACGCAGGAGGATCGTACGTGGGCAGTACTTC.

This clone was counted between two and nine times. The chain uses TRBV4-3 and TRBJ1-2, with TRBD1 identical over 8 bases. The CDR3 has 13 residues. Trimming cost V 3 bases and J 5 bases; bases outside gene matches: 2. CDR1 and CDR2 (germline): LGHNA, YSLEER. The CDR3 nucleotides read TGCGCCAGCAGCCAGCAGGGGGCATATGGCTACACCTTC. Its protein product is CASSQQGAYGYTF.

Only a few counts were recorded for this clone. The rearrangement uses TRBV28 and TRBJ1-5, with a weak D call TRBD1 (6 bases). V lost 6 bases and J lost 11, with 23 bases in between. CDR3 length: 15 amino acids. Germline CDR1 reads MDHEN; CDR2 reads SYDVKM. The CDR3 region is CASSAPPGQPSAQHF. The CDR3 coding sequence is TGTGCCAGCAGCGCGCCCCCGGGACAACCTTCGGCCCAGCATTTT.